The rows below give T cell receptor beta chains drawn from one sample of a study of post-analysis software for immune sequencing data. TCRdb independently ran MiXCR on the PCR reads; one entry per CDR3 protein. The sample has under 900,000 distinct CDR3 sequences; roughly 50% are singletons. The sample comprised blood. These receptor sequences come from a girl aged 10 to 17 with multiple sclerosis. The CDR3 runs from the conserved cysteine through the conserved F or W. The order of the fields is J gene, clone size, V gene, D gene, CDR3 protein, CDR3 DNA. D genes are given only for firm matches. Some rows mark clone size as missing; the rest say once, few, many or name a class of expanded clone.

j_call: TRBJ2-1; clone_size: few; v_call: TRBV5-1; d_call: TRBD2; cdr3_aa: CASSEGLAGGKNEQFF; cdr3_nt: TGCGCCAGCAGCGAGGGACTAGCGGGGGGGAAGAATGAGCAGTTCTTC
j_call: TRBJ2-1; clone_size: .; v_call: TRBV4-2; d_call: TRBD2; cdr3_aa: CASSQTSGPNEQFF; cdr3_nt: TGTGCCAGCAGCCAGACTAGCGGCCCCAATGAGCAGTTCTTC
j_call: TRBJ2-3; clone_size: .; v_call: TRBV29-1; d_call: TRBD2; cdr3_aa: CSVALRASGTDTQYF; cdr3_nt: TGCAGCGTCGCCCTGAGGGCTAGCGGTACAGATACGCAGTATTTT
j_call: TRBJ1-2; clone_size: .; v_call: TRBV14; d_call: .; cdr3_aa: CASSQYMDGYTF; cdr3_nt: TGTGCCAGCAGCCAATATATGGATGGCTACACCTTC
j_call: TRBJ1-1; clone_size: .; v_call: TRBV9; d_call: .; cdr3_aa: CASSRGETEAFF; cdr3_nt: TGTGCCAGCAGCCGGGGGGAGACTGAAGCTTTCTTT
j_call: TRBJ1-2; clone_size: .; v_call: TRBV3-1; d_call: .; cdr3_aa: CASSDDSDIYGYTF; cdr3_nt: TGTGCCAGCAGCGATGACAGCGATATCTATGGCTACACCTTC
j_call: TRBJ1-6; clone_size: .; v_call: TRBV27; d_call: .; cdr3_aa: CASSPSWGKGSPLHF; cdr3_nt: TGTGCCAGCAGTCCCTCTTGGGGGAAAGGATCACCCCTCCACTTT
j_call: TRBJ1-1; clone_size: .; v_call: TRBV6-4; d_call: .; cdr3_aa: CASSASAEMNTEAFF; cdr3_nt: TGTGCCAGCAGTGCCTCTGCGGAGATGAACACTGAAGCTTTCTTT
j_call: TRBJ2-5; clone_size: .; v_call: TRBV7-2; d_call: TRBD2; cdr3_aa: CASSRLAGGYQETQYF; cdr3_nt: TGTGCCAGCAGCCGACTAGCGGGGGGGTACCAAGAGACCCAGTACTTC
j_call: TRBJ2-5; clone_size: few; v_call: TRBV5-1; d_call: .; cdr3_aa: CASSLAGLGETQYF; cdr3_nt: TGTGCCAGCAGTTTGGCGGGGCTGGGAGAGACCCAGTACTTC
j_call: TRBJ1-4; clone_size: .; v_call: TRBV3-1; d_call: TRBD1; cdr3_aa: CASLRGQGVNEKLFF; cdr3_nt: TGTGCCAGCCTAAGAGGGCAGGGGGTTAATGAAAAACTGTTTTTT
j_call: TRBJ1-1; clone_size: once; v_call: TRBV10-3; d_call: .; cdr3_aa: CAISQRNTEAFF; cdr3_nt: TGTGCCATCAGTCAGAGGAACACTGAAGCTTTCTTT
j_call: TRBJ2-5; clone_size: .; v_call: TRBV7-2; d_call: TRBD2; cdr3_aa: CASSLILAGPQETQYF; cdr3_nt: TGTGCCAGCAGCTTGATCCTAGCGGGCCCCCAAGAGACCCAGTACTTC
j_call: TRBJ1-2; clone_size: .; v_call: TRBV20-1; d_call: .; cdr3_aa: CSAKRGPKDGYTF; cdr3_nt: TGCAGTGCTAAACGGGGGCCTAAGGATGGCTACACCTTC
j_call: TRBJ2-7; clone_size: .; v_call: TRBV27; d_call: .; cdr3_aa: CASRQWASYEQYF; cdr3_nt: TGTGCCAGCAGGCAGTGGGCCTCCTACGAGCAGTACTTC
j_call: TRBJ2-1; clone_size: .; v_call: TRBV20-1; d_call: .; cdr3_aa: CSARVLHNEQFF; cdr3_nt: TGCAGTGCTAGAGTACTCCACAATGAGCAGTTCTTC
j_call: TRBJ2-7; clone_size: .; v_call: TRBV29-1; d_call: TRBD2; cdr3_aa: CSVEGGTSLEQYF; cdr3_nt: TGCAGCGTTGAAGGTGGGACTAGCCTTGAGCAGTACTTC
j_call: TRBJ2-5; clone_size: few; v_call: TRBV20-1; d_call: .; cdr3_aa: CSANRRLETQYF; cdr3_nt: TGCAGTGCTAATAGGAGGCTCGAGACCCAGTACTTC
j_call: TRBJ2-3; clone_size: few; v_call: TRBV20-1; d_call: TRBD2; cdr3_aa: CSASWAASGRAIDTQYF; cdr3_nt: TGCAGTGCTAGTTGGGCGGCTAGCGGGAGGGCCATTGATACGCAGTATTTT
j_call: TRBJ1-2; clone_size: .; v_call: TRBV5-1; d_call: .; cdr3_aa: CASGQGSGYGYTF; cdr3_nt: TGCGCCAGCGGGCAGGGGTCTGGCTATGGCTACACCTTC
j_call: TRBJ2-7; clone_size: .; v_call: TRBV20-1; d_call: TRBD1; cdr3_aa: CSARLRDRPSGGYEQYF; cdr3_nt: TGCAGTGCTAGACTCCGGGACAGGCCTTCAGGGGGGTACGAGCAGTACTTC
j_call: TRBJ2-1; clone_size: few; v_call: TRBV10-3; d_call: TRBD2; cdr3_aa: CAISEGFGGGEQFF; cdr3_nt: TGTGCCATCAGTGAGGGTTTCGGGGGGGGTGAGCAGTTCTTC
j_call: TRBJ2-7; clone_size: few; v_call: TRBV29-1; d_call: TRBD1; cdr3_aa: CSVAGTASSEQYF; cdr3_nt: TGCAGCGTTGCCGGGACAGCCTCGAGCGAGCAGTACTTC
j_call: TRBJ2-4; clone_size: .; v_call: TRBV5-1; d_call: TRBD1; cdr3_aa: CASSLIGTGGNLIKQYF; cdr3_nt: TGCGCCAGCAGCCTGATAGGGACAGGGGGGAACCTTATCAAGCAGTACTTC
j_call: TRBJ2-7; clone_size: .; v_call: TRBV5-1; d_call: TRBD1; cdr3_aa: CASSDRGVYEQYF; cdr3_nt: TGCGCCAGCAGCGACAGGGGGGTCTACGAGCAGTACTTC
j_call: TRBJ1-2; clone_size: .; v_call: TRBV6-1; d_call: .; cdr3_aa: CASSQTFRNNYGYTF; cdr3_nt: TGTGCCAGCAGCCAAACCTTCAGGAATAACTATGGCTACACCTTC
j_call: TRBJ2-3; clone_size: few; v_call: TRBV6-5; d_call: TRBD2; cdr3_aa: CASSYMGGGTDTQYF; cdr3_nt: TGTGCCAGCAGTTACATGGGGGGGGGCACAGATACGCAGTATTTT
j_call: TRBJ2-3; clone_size: .; v_call: TRBV29-1; d_call: TRBD1; cdr3_aa: CSVIQGAADTQYF; cdr3_nt: TGCAGCGTGATACAGGGGGCCGCAGATACGCAGTATTTT
j_call: TRBJ1-5; clone_size: .; v_call: TRBV20-1; d_call: .; cdr3_aa: CSARVGRNNQPQHF; cdr3_nt: TGCAGTGCTAGAGTGGGACGCAACAATCAGCCCCAGCATTTT
j_call: TRBJ1-4; clone_size: few; v_call: TRBV5-1; d_call: .; cdr3_aa: CASSPGVREKLFF; cdr3_nt: TGCGCCAGCAGCCCAGGGGTACGGGAAAAACTGTTTTTT
j_call: TRBJ2-1; clone_size: .; v_call: TRBV18; d_call: .; cdr3_aa: CASSPPLGSGPTYNEQFF; cdr3_nt: TGTGCCAGCTCACCTCCTCTAGGTAGCGGTCCTACCTACAATGAGCAGTTCTTC
j_call: TRBJ2-1; clone_size: .; v_call: TRBV20-1; d_call: TRBD2; cdr3_aa: CSAAYLAGKNNEQFF; cdr3_nt: TGCAGTGCTGCCTATCTAGCGGGAAAAAACAATGAGCAGTTCTTC
j_call: TRBJ2-7; clone_size: .; v_call: TRBV6-5; d_call: .; cdr3_aa: CASSSGVLPHEQYF; cdr3_nt: TGTGCCAGCAGTTCTGGAGTTCTCCCCCACGAGCAGTACTTC
j_call: TRBJ2-6; clone_size: .; v_call: TRBV29-1; d_call: .; cdr3_aa: CSVEDHRTASSGANVLTF; cdr3_nt: TGCAGCGTTGAAGATCACAGGACAGCGAGCTCTGGGGCCAACGTCCTGACTTTC
j_call: TRBJ2-5; clone_size: .; v_call: TRBV10-3; d_call: TRBD2; cdr3_aa: CATSERGLAGSGQETQYF; cdr3_nt: TGTGCCACCAGTGAGCGGGGACTAGCGGGATCGGGGCAAGAGACCCAGTACTTC
j_call: TRBJ2-3; clone_size: few; v_call: TRBV3-1; d_call: .; cdr3_aa: CASSQDSSRTGVGADTQYF; cdr3_nt: TGTGCCAGCAGCCAGGATTCCTCCCGGACGGGAGTCGGCGCAGATACGCAGTATTTT
j_call: TRBJ2-5; clone_size: .; v_call: TRBV20-1; d_call: TRBD1; cdr3_aa: CSPRGGQGQETQYF; cdr3_nt: TGCAGTCCTAGGGGGGGACAGGGGCAAGAGACCCAGTACTTC
j_call: TRBJ2-1; clone_size: .; v_call: TRBV7-9; d_call: .; cdr3_aa: CASSLSGHPYNEQFF; cdr3_nt: TGTGCCAGCAGCTTATCGGGGCATCCCTACAATGAGCAGTTCTTC
j_call: TRBJ2-5; clone_size: .; v_call: TRBV7-2; d_call: .; cdr3_aa: CASSLSPTWGSQETQYF; cdr3_nt: TGTGCCAGCAGCTTGAGTCCTACGTGGGGGAGCCAAGAGACCCAGTACTTC
j_call: TRBJ2-4; clone_size: few; v_call: TRBV12-3/TRBV12-4; d_call: .; cdr3_aa: CASSVRDDGGLAKNIQYF; cdr3_nt: TGTGCCAGCAGTGTAAGGGACGATGGAGGGTTAGCCAAAAACATTCAGTACTTC
j_call: TRBJ2-3; clone_size: .; v_call: TRBV29-1; d_call: .; cdr3_aa: CSVVGILTDTQYF; cdr3_nt: TGCAGCGTTGTTGGGATCCTCACAGATACGCAGTATTTT
j_call: TRBJ1-4; clone_size: once; v_call: TRBV20-1; d_call: .; cdr3_aa: CSARAQGEKLFF; cdr3_nt: TGCAGTGCTAGGGCCCAGGGTGAAAAACTGTTTTTT
j_call: TRBJ1-1; clone_size: .; v_call: TRBV27; d_call: TRBD1; cdr3_aa: CASSPYGQGVTEAFF; cdr3_nt: TGTGCCAGCAGTCCCTACGGACAGGGCGTCACTGAAGCTTTCTTT
j_call: TRBJ2-7; clone_size: few; v_call: TRBV9; d_call: .; cdr3_aa: CASSVEGGTTYEQYF; cdr3_nt: TGTGCCAGCAGCGTAGAAGGGGGGACTACCTACGAGCAGTACTTC
j_call: TRBJ1-2; clone_size: .; v_call: TRBV12-3/TRBV12-4; d_call: TRBD1; cdr3_aa: CASSPDRGRNYGYTF; cdr3_nt: TGTGCCAGCAGCCCGGACAGGGGTCGTAACTATGGCTACACCTTC
j_call: TRBJ1-2; clone_size: few; v_call: TRBV10-3; d_call: .; cdr3_aa: CAISDRGANYGYTF; cdr3_nt: TGTGCCATCAGTGACCGGGGGGCAAACTATGGCTACACCTTC
j_call: TRBJ1-5; clone_size: .; v_call: TRBV20-1; d_call: .; cdr3_aa: CSAQQEYSNQPQHF; cdr3_nt: TGCAGTGCTCAACAGGAGTATAGCAATCAGCCCCAGCATTTT
j_call: TRBJ2-6; clone_size: .; v_call: TRBV25-1; d_call: TRBD1; cdr3_aa: CASNGQVSSGANVLTF; cdr3_nt: TGTGCCAGCAATGGACAGGTCAGCTCTGGGGCCAACGTCCTGACTTTC
j_call: TRBJ2-7; clone_size: .; v_call: TRBV5-1; d_call: .; cdr3_aa: CASSLAGPHSYEQYF; cdr3_nt: TGCGCCAGCAGCTTGGCAGGGCCCCACTCCTACGAGCAGTACTTC
j_call: TRBJ2-5; clone_size: few; v_call: TRBV7-3; d_call: .; cdr3_aa: CASSFGGTPQETQYF; cdr3_nt: TGTGCCAGCAGCTTCGGCGGGACACCACAAGAGACCCAGTACTTC
j_call: TRBJ2-7; clone_size: few; v_call: TRBV7-2; d_call: TRBD2; cdr3_aa: CASSPSGRVYEQYF; cdr3_nt: TGTGCCAGCAGCCCTAGCGGGAGGGTTTACGAGCAGTACTTC
j_call: TRBJ2-1; clone_size: .; v_call: TRBV11-2; d_call: .; cdr3_aa: CASTKRGTTDNEQFF; cdr3_nt: TGTGCCAGCACGAAACGGGGGACAACTGACAATGAGCAGTTCTTC
j_call: TRBJ2-6; clone_size: once; v_call: TRBV9; d_call: .; cdr3_aa: CASSAINGILGPNVLTF; cdr3_nt: TGTGCCAGCAGCGCAATAAACGGGATATTGGGACCCAACGTCCTGACTTTC
j_call: TRBJ1-5; clone_size: .; v_call: TRBV20-1; d_call: .; cdr3_aa: CSASRTNQPQHF; cdr3_nt: TGCAGTGCAAGCCGTACCAATCAGCCCCAGCATTTT
j_call: TRBJ1-2; clone_size: .; v_call: TRBV29-1; d_call: .; cdr3_aa: CSGGQDYGYTF; cdr3_nt: TGCAGCGGCGGACAAGACTATGGCTACACCTTC
j_call: TRBJ2-5; clone_size: .; v_call: TRBV5-1; d_call: .; cdr3_aa: CASSLALELKETQYF; cdr3_nt: TGCGCCAGCAGCTTGGCCCTGGAGTTAAAAGAGACCCAGTACTTC
j_call: TRBJ2-5; clone_size: .; v_call: TRBV12-3/TRBV12-4; d_call: TRBD1; cdr3_aa: CASSRTTGGSGETQYF; cdr3_nt: TGTGCCAGCAGTCGGACTACAGGGGGCTCAGGGGAGACCCAGTACTTC